Listed below are T cell receptor beta chains from one sample, sequenced in a study of cytomegalovirus exposure and HLA in healthy donors. The repertoire was sequenced with immunoSEQ multiplex PCR; TCRdb's copy has only in-frame clones and lacks some. The sample shows around 120,000 clones, about nine tenths of them seen only once. Sequencing input: PBMCs. The receptors were sampled from a young man in good health and CMV-seronegative. The CDR3 runs from the conserved cysteine through the conserved F or W. The order of the fields is clone size, V gene, CDR3 protein. Part of the rows lack a size; the others show once, few, many or a class for expanded clones.

>-|TRBV27
CASSSGQRNTEAFF
>-|TRBV7-8
CASGGNEQFF
>-|TRBV5-1
CASSSSTNTIYF
>-|TRBV21-1
CATPPPPRDTEAFF
>-|TRBV4-2
CASSSQTEQYF
>-|TRBV7-2
CASSLNGYRAFF
>-|TRBV27
CASSPDRIAYEQYF
>-|TRBV5-1
CASSSRQGHTEAFF
>-|TRBV9
CASSVGQGGPANEKLFF
>-|TRBV7-9
CASSLVPPVDEQFF
>once|TRBV7-8
CASSFLSGTYNEQFF
>-|TRBV5-1
CATSRTSGTYEQYF
>-|TRBV7-2
CASSLFTSGSQKFF
>-|TRBV6-4
CASSDEYRGTQYF
>-|TRBV14
CASSHFTSDSTDTQYF
>-|TRBV4-3
CASSQDGQGVGELFF
>few|TRBV19
CASSLDRASTDTQYF
>-|TRBV19
CASTPGDRGSNQPQHF
>-|TRBV7-9
CASRPNTGGDTEAFF
>-|TRBV11-2
CASSPGTGKLFF
>-|TRBV16
CASSYGQGAPIEQYF
>-|TRBV6-5
CASSGDRSNQPQHF
>-|TRBV27
CASSLFSAGGTDTQYF
>few|TRBV7-2
CASSLTSGLREQYF
>-|TRBV2
CASSGDSTDTQYF
>-|TRBV10-3
CATGPGGGNQPQHF
>-|TRBV9
CASSNRQGGTEAFF
>once|TRBV18
CASSPQKPLRSAQYF
>-|TRBV6-5
CASSSTGGHARTIYF
>once|TRBV9
CASSRGQGSDIQYF
>-|TRBV11-2
CASSSLAPETQYF
>-|TRBV27
CASRTSSRDRGRLFLTRTQYF
>-|TRBV10-1
CASSEGSGGTQETQYF
>-|TRBV27
CASSLSPGAYEQYF
>-|TRBV28
CASSLDSNYGYTF
>-|TRBV11-3
CASQRELETDTQYF
>-|TRBV27
CASNSTEQFF
>once|TRBV5-5
CASSQGTGYGYTF
>once|TRBV15
CATSRVRRAETQYF